This T cell receptor beta chain was sequenced during a study of OX40 agonist ivuxolimab in advanced cancers. Across the whole study: Ivuxolimab, an antibody that agonizes OX40 (CD134), was administered to the patients.

Broader study findings: In general, CD8+ T cells held more expanded clones than CD4+ did, on average.

Clones were read by immunoSEQ multiplex PCR, and TCRdb kept only the in-frame ones, dropping some. The repertoire holds about 79,000 clones, 90% seen once, with approximately 0.3% in the top ten. Details on this clone: Its antigen is not known.

Source: CD4+ or CD8+ T cells sorted from blood, taken in a trial of the OX40 agonist ivuxolimab. This clonotype originated in an adult with an advanced solid tumor such as melanoma, head and neck, liver or kidney cancer.

The CDR3 nucleotides read TGTGCCAGCAGCTCCTGGACAGACTATGGCTACACCTTC. Translation gives CASSSWTDYGYTF. The chain is built from TRBV2 and TRBJ1-2, with D perhaps matching TRBD1 (6 bases). Trimming stripped 6 bases from V and 3 bases from J, with 11 bases between. CDR3 length: 13 amino acids. Germline-derived CDR1 and CDR2 are SNHLY and FYNNEI.